The TCR beta chain described here comes from a study of T cells after yellow fever vaccination. Trimming took 6 bases from V and 2 from J; bases not matched to a gene: 10. The CDR3 is 15 residues long. Each CDR3 protein gets one entry after TCRdb re-called the 5' RACE reads with MiXCR. The sample lists some 260,000 distinct CDR3 sequences; around 5.3% were seen once. This clonotype has ten or more counts. The source is a young man who received the YFV17D yellow fever vaccine. The chain links TRBV12-3 or TRBV12-4 to TRBJ2-7; 7 bases agree with TRBD1. The source was CD4+ T cells sorted from PBMCs, collected on the day of the yellow fever booster vaccination. The CDR3 loop reads CASSPGQGVPYEQYF. The CDR3 DNA sequence: TGTGCCAGCAGCCCGGGGCAGGGGGTCCCCTACGAGCAGTACTTC.